The entry below describes one T cell receptor (beta chain). Its antigen remains unidentified. The sample is drawn from a study of CD8+CD57+ T cells in acquired aplastic anemia. About the research overall: Across the sorted CD4+ and CD8+ cells, DNA amounts averaged about 3.1 ug. As sequenced from healthy donors, CD4+ cells averaged roughly 10 million reads.

Genomic DNA served as template for TCR beta VDJ and CDR3 profiling. Via MiXCR, TCRdb re-called the reads, giving one row per CDR3 protein. The data hold around 190,000 distinct CDR3 sequences, with about 59% observed a single time. Germline CDR1 SGHTA, CDR2 FQGTGA. This CDR3 is 12 amino acids long. V gave up 7 bases and J gave up 9 bases, with 10 bases separating them. Whole-study results and caveats: Roughly 31 CD8+ CDR3 sequences were shared between patients and controls.

The sequenced material came from sorted CD4+, CD8+, or CD8+CD57+ T cells (not recorded which) from PBMCs. J is TRBJ1-6 and V is TRBV7-3, with D hard to call. The TCR comes from a human donor in good health. CDR3 in DNA: TGTGCCAGCAACTTGGAAGGTTCACCCCTCCACTTT. Translation: CASNLEGSPLHF.